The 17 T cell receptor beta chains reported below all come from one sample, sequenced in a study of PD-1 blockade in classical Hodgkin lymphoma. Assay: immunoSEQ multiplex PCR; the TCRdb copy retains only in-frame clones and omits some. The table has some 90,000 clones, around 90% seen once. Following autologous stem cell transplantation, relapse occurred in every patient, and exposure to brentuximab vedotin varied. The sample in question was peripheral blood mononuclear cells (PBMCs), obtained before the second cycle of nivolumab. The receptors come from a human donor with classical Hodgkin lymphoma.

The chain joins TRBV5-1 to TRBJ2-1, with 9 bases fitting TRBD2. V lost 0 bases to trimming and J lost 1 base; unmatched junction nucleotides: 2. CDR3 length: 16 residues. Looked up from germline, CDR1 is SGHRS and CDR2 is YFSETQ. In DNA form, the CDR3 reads TGCGCCAGCAGCTTGGCCGCGGGAGGGTCCTACAATGAGCAGTTCTTC. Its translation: CASSLAAGGSYNEQFF.

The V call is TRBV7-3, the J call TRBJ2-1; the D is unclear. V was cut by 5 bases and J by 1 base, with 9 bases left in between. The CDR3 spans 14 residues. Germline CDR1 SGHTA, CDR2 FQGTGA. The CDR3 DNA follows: TGTGCCAGCAGCCCCGCTGGGTCCTACAATGAGCAGTTCTTC. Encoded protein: CASSPAGSYNEQFF.

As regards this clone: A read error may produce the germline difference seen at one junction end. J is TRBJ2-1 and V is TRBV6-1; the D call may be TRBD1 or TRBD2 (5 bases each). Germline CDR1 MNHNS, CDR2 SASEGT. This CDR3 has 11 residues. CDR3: CASSEVGEWIF. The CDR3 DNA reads TGTGCCAGCAGTGAAGTGGGGGAGTGGATCTTC.

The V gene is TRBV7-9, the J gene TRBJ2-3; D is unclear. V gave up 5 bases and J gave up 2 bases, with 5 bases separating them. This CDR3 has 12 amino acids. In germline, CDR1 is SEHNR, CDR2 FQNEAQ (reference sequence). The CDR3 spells CASSGPTDTQYF. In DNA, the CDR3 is TGTGCCAGCAGCGGGCCCACAGATACGCAGTATTTT.

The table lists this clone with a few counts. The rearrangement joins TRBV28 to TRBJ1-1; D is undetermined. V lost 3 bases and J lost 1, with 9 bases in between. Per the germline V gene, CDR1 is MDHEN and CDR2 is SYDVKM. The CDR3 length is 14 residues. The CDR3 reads CASSFVTPNTEAFF. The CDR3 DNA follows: TGTGCCAGCAGTTTCGTGACGCCGAACACTGAAGCTTTCTTT.

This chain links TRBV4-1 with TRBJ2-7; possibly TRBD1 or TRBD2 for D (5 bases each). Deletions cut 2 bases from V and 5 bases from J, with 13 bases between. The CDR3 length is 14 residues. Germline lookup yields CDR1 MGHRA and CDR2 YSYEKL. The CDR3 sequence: CASSQTGPRDEQYF. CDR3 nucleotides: TGCGCCAGCAGCCAAACGGGACCCCGGGACGAGCAGTACTTC.

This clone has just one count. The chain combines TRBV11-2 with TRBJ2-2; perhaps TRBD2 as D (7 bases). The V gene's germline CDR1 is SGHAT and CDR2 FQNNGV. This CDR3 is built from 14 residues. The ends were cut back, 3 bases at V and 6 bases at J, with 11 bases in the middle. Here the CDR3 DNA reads TGTGCCAGCAGCTTCCAGGGGAGGGCCGGGGAGCTGTTTTTT. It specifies CASSFQGRAGELFF. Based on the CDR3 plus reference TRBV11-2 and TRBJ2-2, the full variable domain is EAGVAQSPRYKIIEKRQSVAFWCNPISGHATLYWYQQILGQGPKLLIQFQNNGVVDDSQLPKDRFSAERLKGVDSTLKIQPAKLEDSAVYLCASSFQGRAGELFFGEGSRLTVL.

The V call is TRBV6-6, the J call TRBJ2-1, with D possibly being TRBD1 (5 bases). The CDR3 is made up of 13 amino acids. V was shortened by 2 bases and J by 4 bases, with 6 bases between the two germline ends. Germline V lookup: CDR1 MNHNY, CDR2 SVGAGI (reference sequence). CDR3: CASSYRGYNEQFF. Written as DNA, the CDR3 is TGTGCCAGCAGTTACAGGGGTTACAATGAGCAGTTCTTC.

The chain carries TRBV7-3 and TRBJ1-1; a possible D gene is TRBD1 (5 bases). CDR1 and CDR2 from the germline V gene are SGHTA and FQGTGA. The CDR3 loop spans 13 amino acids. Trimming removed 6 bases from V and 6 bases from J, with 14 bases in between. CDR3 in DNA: TGTGCCAGCAGGTACTCGCCAGGGTCTGAAGCTTTCTTT. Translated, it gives CASRYSPGSEAFF.

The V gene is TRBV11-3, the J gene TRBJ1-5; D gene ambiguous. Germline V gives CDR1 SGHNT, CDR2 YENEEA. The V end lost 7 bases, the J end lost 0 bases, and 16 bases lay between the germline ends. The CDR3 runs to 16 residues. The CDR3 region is CASTWNSFDSNQPQHF. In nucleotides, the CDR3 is TGTGCCAGCACCTGGAATTCATTCGATAGCAATCAGCCCCAGCATTTT.

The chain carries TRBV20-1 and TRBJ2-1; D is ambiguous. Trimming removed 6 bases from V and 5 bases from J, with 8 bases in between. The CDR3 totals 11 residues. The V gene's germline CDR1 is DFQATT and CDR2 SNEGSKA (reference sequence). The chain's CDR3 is CSAQTHNEQFF. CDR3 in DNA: TGCAGTGCCCAAACCCACAATGAGCAGTTCTTC.

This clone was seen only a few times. CDR3 residues: CASSRQHPNQPQHF. As DNA, the CDR3 is TGTGCCAGCTCTCGGCAGCATCCCAATCAGCCCCAGCATTTT. This rearrangement joins TRBV6-6 to TRBJ1-5; no clear D gene. CDR1 MNHNY and CDR2 SVGAGI come from the germline V gene (reference sequence). The V end lost 8 bases, the J end lost 3 bases, and 14 bases lay between the germline ends. This CDR3 spans 14 amino acids.

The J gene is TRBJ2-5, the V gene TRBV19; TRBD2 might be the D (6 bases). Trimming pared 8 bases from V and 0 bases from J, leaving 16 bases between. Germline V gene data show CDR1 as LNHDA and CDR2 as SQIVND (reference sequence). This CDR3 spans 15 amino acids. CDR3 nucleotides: TGTGCCAGTTCGATGGGGGGAAATTACCAAGAGACCCAGTACTTC. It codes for CASSMGGNYQETQYF.

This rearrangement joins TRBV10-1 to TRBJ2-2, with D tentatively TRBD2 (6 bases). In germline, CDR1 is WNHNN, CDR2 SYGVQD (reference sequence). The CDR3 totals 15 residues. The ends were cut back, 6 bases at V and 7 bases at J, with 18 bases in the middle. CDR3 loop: CASSLLRERGGELFF. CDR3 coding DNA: TGCGCCAGCAGCCTACTCCGGGAGAGAGGCGGGGAGCTGTTTTTT.

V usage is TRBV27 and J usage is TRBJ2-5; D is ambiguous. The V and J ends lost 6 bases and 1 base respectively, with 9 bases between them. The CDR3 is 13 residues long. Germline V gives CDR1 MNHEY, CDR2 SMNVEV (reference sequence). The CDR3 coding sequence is TGTGCCAGCAGGAAAGTTTCCCAAGAGACCCAGTACTTC. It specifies CASRKVSQETQYF.

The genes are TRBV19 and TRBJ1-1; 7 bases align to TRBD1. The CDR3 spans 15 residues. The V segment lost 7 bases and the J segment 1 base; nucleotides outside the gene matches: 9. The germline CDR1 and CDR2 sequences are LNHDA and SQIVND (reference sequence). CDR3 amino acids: CASTPRQGRNTEAFF. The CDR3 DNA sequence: TGTGCCAGTACCCCGCGACAGGGCCGGAACACTGAAGCTTTCTTT.

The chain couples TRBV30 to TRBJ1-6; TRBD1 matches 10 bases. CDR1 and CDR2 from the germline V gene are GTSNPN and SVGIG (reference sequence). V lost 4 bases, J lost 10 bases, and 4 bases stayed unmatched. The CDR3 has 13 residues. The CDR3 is CAWNRQGASPLHF. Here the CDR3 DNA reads TGTGCCTGGAATCGACAGGGGGCATCACCCCTCCACTTT.